Presented here are 18 T cell receptor beta chains from one specimen sequenced in a study of blood T cell repertoires in COVID-19. Assay: immunoSEQ multiplex PCR; the TCRdb copy retains only in-frame clones and omits some. Here the sample spans roughly 250,000 clones, 91% being singletons. The sample consisted of PBMCs or T cells enriched from blood (not recorded which). The receptors come from a human donor in a cohort exposed to, infected with or recovered from COVID-19 (not recorded which). The donor label of this sample is uncertain.

This chain links TRBV29-1 with TRBJ2-5, with TRBD1 matching over 8 bases. Germline CDR1 is SQVTM and CDR2 is ANQGSEA. Germline trimming cut 3 bases from V and 5 bases from J; bases unmatched to any gene: 5. This CDR3 comprises 13 residues. The CDR3 loop reads CSVETGDGETQYF. Here the CDR3 DNA reads TGCAGCGTTGAGACAGGGGATGGTGAGACCCAGTACTTC.

This chain connects TRBV7-8 to TRBJ1-2; 10 bases are a match to TRBD1. CDR3 size: 14 residues. Germline V lookup: CDR1 SGHVS, CDR2 FQNEAQ. The V gene end was trimmed by 0 bases and the J gene end by 8 bases; junction bases not matched to a gene: 3. As DNA, the CDR3 is TGTGCCAGCAGCTTAGCGGGGGACAGGGGCGGCTACACCTTC. Its protein product is CASSLAGDRGGYTF. The full variable domain, in which reference TRBV7-8 and TRBJ1-2 provide the parts outside the CDR3, is GAGVSQSPRYKVAKRGQDVALRCDPISGHVSLFWYQQALGQGPEFLTYFQNEAQLDKSGLPSDRFFAERPEGSVSTLKIQRTQQEDSAVYLCASSLAGDRGGYTFGSGTRLTVV.

V and J are TRBV4-3 and TRBJ1-1; D is possibly TRBD1 (6 bases). This CDR3 region has 13 residues. Germline V gene lookup returns CDR1 LGHNA and CDR2 YSLEER. Trimming shortened V by 0 bases and J by 9 bases, and 11 bases separated the two germline ends. The CDR3 region is CASSQDGGGKAFF. DNA of the CDR3: TGCGCCAGCAGCCAAGATGGGGGGGGCAAAGCTTTCTTT.

J is TRBJ2-7 and V is TRBV5-1, with TRBD1 as a possible D gene (5 bases). Germline-derived CDR1 and CDR2 are SGHRS and YFSETQ. V was pared by 2 bases and J by 2 bases, with 8 bases between. The CDR3 has 13 amino acids. For the CDR3, the DNA is TGCGCCAGCAGCTTTGACAGAGCCTACGAGCAGTACTTC. Translation gives CASSFDRAYEQYF.

The chain carries TRBV23-1 and TRBJ1-4; 9 nucleotides match TRBD1. TRBV23-1 is an ORF for which the function is uncertain. J gave up 1 base and V 6 bases, and 15 bases lay outside the gene matches. The CDR3 consists of 19 residues. CDR3 sequence: CASSQNPYRGRRTNEKLFF. CDR3 nucleotide sequence: TGCGCCAGCAGCCAAAACCCTTACAGGGGGCGGCGAACTAATGAAAAACTGTTTTTT.

V usage is TRBV19 and J usage is TRBJ1-5; D is perhaps TRBD1 (6 bases). Germline assignment: CDR1 LNHDA and CDR2 SQIVND (reference sequence). Trimming cost V 5 bases and J 7 bases, with 15 bases left between them. The CDR3 covers 14 residues. The chain's CDR3 is CASSSGGQTQPQHF. DNA of the CDR3: TGTGCCAGTAGTTCGGGGGGCCAGACGCAGCCCCAGCATTTT.

The chain employs TRBV2 and TRBJ1-5, with D possibly TRBD1 on 6 matching bases. V was pared by 4 bases and J by 0 bases, with 10 bases between. The CDR3 has 15 amino acids. Germline V gene lookup returns CDR1 SNHLY and CDR2 FYNNEI. CDR3: CASSVDSYSNQPQHF. DNA of the CDR3: TGTGCCAGCAGTGTGGACAGTTATAGCAATCAGCCCCAGCATTTT.

This clone was detected only once. The J gene is TRBJ1-4, the V gene TRBV30; a possible D gene is TRBD1 (6 bases). The V gene's germline CDR1 is GTSNPN and CDR2 SVGIG (reference sequence). Between the trimmed V and J ends, which lost 3 bases and 6 bases, there was a span of 17 bases. This CDR3 is built from 15 residues. For the CDR3, the DNA is TGTGCCTGGAGGGCCAGCAGGGGCGTTTATGAAAAACTGTTTTTT. This codes for CAWRASRGVYEKLFF.

The genes are TRBV29-1 and TRBJ1-2; the match to TRBD1 covers 7 bases. The CDR3 has 13 amino acids. The germline gives CDR1 SQVTM, CDR2 ANQGSEA. The V segment lost 4 bases and the J segment 3 bases; nucleotides outside the gene matches: 5. The DNA for the CDR3 is TGCAGCGTTGTCGGAGGGGGCGACTATGGCTACACCTTC. Translating gives CSVVGGGDYGYTF.

The CDR3 nucleotides are TGTGCCAGCAGCTCGCCGAGGACAGCGTACTACGAGCAGTACTTC. It is translated as CASSSPRTAYYEQYF. This rearrangement joins TRBV5-5 to TRBJ2-7; perhaps TRBD1 as D (6 bases). The germline V gene encodes CDR1 SGHKS and CDR2 YYEKEE (reference sequence). The CDR3 runs 15 residues. The germline V and J ends were trimmed by 3 bases and 3 bases, with 16 bases remaining between them.

The chain couples TRBV4-2 to TRBJ2-2, with 12 positions matching TRBD1. Trimming at V came to 8 bases and at J to 1 base, leaving 11 bases not matched to a gene. CDR1 is LGHNA, CDR2 YNFKEQ, per germline. The CDR3 runs 18 residues. CDR3 loop: CASGVGQGARLNTGELFF. For the CDR3, the DNA is TGTGCCAGCGGAGTGGGACAGGGGGCTAGATTGAACACCGGGGAGCTGTTTTTT.

J is TRBJ1-2 and V is TRBV6-5; 8 bases align to TRBD1. Trimming cost V 7 bases and J 10 bases; bases outside gene matches: 11. The CDR3 loop spans 13 amino acids. Looked up from germline, CDR1 is MNHEY and CDR2 is SVGAGI. DNA of the CDR3: TGTGCCAGCACCGTCGGACAGGGCAGGGACTACACCTTC. Its protein is CASTVGQGRDYTF.

The chain employs TRBV6-5 and TRBJ1-5, with a tentative D call TRBD1 (6 bases). CDR3 size: 15 residues. Germline CDR1 is MNHEY and CDR2 is SVGAGI. The germline V and J ends were trimmed by 6 bases and 0 bases, with 12 bases remaining between them. For the CDR3, the DNA is TGTGCCAGCAGATTCGACAGGCATAGCAATCAGCCCCAGCATTTT. Protein: CASRFDRHSNQPQHF.

The V and J genes are TRBV27 and TRBJ1-2, with 7 nucleotides matching TRBD1. Germline lookup yields CDR1 MNHEY and CDR2 SMNVEV (reference sequence). This CDR3 comprises 15 residues. Losses at the gene ends were 4 bases for V and 4 bases for J; bases not matched to a gene: 9. CDR3 protein: CASSSPRDSGYGYTF. As DNA, the CDR3 is TGTGCCAGCAGTTCGCCCCGGGACAGCGGCTATGGCTACACCTTC.

The chain carries TRBV5-8 and TRBJ2-7, with a weak D call TRBD1 (5 bases). Germline CDR1 is SGHTS and CDR2 is YDEGEE. This CDR3 spans 13 amino acids. V gave up 0 bases and J gave up 2 bases, with 6 bases separating them. DNA for the CDR3: TGTGCCAGCAGCTTGGTGACAGCCTACGAGCAGTACTTC. This encodes CASSLVTAYEQYF.

The chain joins TRBV18 to TRBJ1-2, with a weak D call TRBD1 (5 bases). The germline V gene has CDR1 KGHSH and CDR2 LQKENI. V was clipped by 1 base and J by 3 bases, with 6 bases between them. CDR3 size: 13 residues. In DNA form, the CDR3 reads TGTGCCAGCTCACCACAGGGGTACTATGGCTACACCTTC. Protein sequence: CASSPQGYYGYTF. The variable domain in full, completed from reference TRBV18 and TRBJ1-2, reads NAGVMQNPRHLVRRRGQEARLRCSPMKGHSHVYWYRQLPEEGLKFMVYLQKENIIDESGMPKERFSAEFPKEGPSILRIQQVVRGDSAAYFCASSPQGYYGYTFGSGTRLTVV.

This chain links TRBV6-5 with TRBJ1-3; 9 positions agree with TRBD1. V shed 6 bases, J shed 4 bases, and the junction held 4 bases outside the gene matches. Germline loops: CDR1 MNHEY, CDR2 SVGAGI. CDR3 length: 14 amino acids. The CDR3 DNA reads TGTGCCAGCAGAGACAGGGGGTCGGGAAACACCATATATTTT. Residues: CASRDRGSGNTIYF.

V and J are TRBV30 and TRBJ1-2, with 9 bases identical to TRBD1. CDR1 GTSNPN and CDR2 SVGIG come from the germline V gene (reference sequence). The CDR3 runs to 15 residues. The junction had 13 bases not matched to a gene; V was cut back by 5 bases and J by 6 bases. CDR3 coding DNA: TGTGCCTGGGACCAAGGACAGGGGATTAGGGATGGCTACACCTTC. It yields the protein CAWDQGQGIRDGYTF.